Given below is one T cell receptor (beta chain) in context. These data belong to a study of response to subunit inactivated influenza vaccine. The CDR3 runs to 13 residues. The germline V and J ends were trimmed by 3 bases and 6 bases, with 14 bases remaining between them. The germline V gene encodes CDR1 DFQATT and CDR2 SNEGSKA (reference sequence). Each CDR3 protein is one row after TCRdb ran MiXCR on the RT-PCR reads. The sample holds about 800,000 distinct CDR3 sequences, 20% to 25% seen once. The J gene is TRBJ1-1, the V gene TRBV20-1; D is unclear. The clonotype originates from a man aged 50 or older who received an inactivated influenza vaccine. The starting material was PBMCs from blood, obtained 4 to 6 days after vaccination. The CDR3 DNA follows: TGCAGTGCTAGCTCAGGCCCCTCCCCTGAAGCTTTCTTT. Residues: CSASSGPSPEAFF.